A single sample is the source of the 8 T cell receptor beta chains below, sequenced in a study of molecular identifiers for immune sequencing clone quantification listed by TCRdb under 2018. To prepare the library, PCR was applied. TCRdb names NextSeq 500 as the instrument used. TCRdb redid the processing of the public reads, applying fastp at Q25 and MiXCR, and retained in-frame beta chains. Identical CDR3 proteins give one entry, which carries the most common genes and DNA. The sample includes roughly 90,000 distinct CDR3 sequences, with approximately 23% observed a single time. The ten largest clones add up to roughly 0.8% of the sample. The sample was naive CD8+ T cells from blood, with Jurkat cell RNA spiked in. The cell subset or site label, read with the paper, signifies: FACS-sorted CD8+CD4-CCR7+CD45RA+ naive T cells. These receptor sequences come from a human donor in good health. Some libraries in this study had Jurkat cell RNA spiked in.

This rearrangement joins TRBV7-9 to TRBJ2-3; D could derive from TRBD1 or TRBD2 (6 bases each). The V gene lost 2 bases and the J gene lost 5 bases, with 20 bases spanning the gap. This CDR3 has 17 residues. Germline V gene lookup returns CDR1 SEHNR and CDR2 FQNEAQ (reference sequence). In DNA form, the CDR3 reads TGTGCCAGCAGCTTACCTAGGGGGGTAGGGGCTCAAGATACGCAGTATTTT. Amino acids: CASSLPRGVGAQDTQYF.

This clonotype was seen many times. The rearrangement links TRBV5-1 to TRBJ2-5, with no clear D. The CDR3 loop spans 14 amino acids. Germline lookup yields CDR1 SGHRS and CDR2 YFSETQ. The V gene lost 0 bases and the J gene lost 3 bases, with 9 bases spanning the gap. The CDR3 region has the DNA TGCGCCAGCAGCTTGGACCTAACTAAAGAGACCCAGTACTTC. Residues: CASSLDLTKETQYF. Variable domain in full (rest from reference TRBV5-1 and TRBJ2-5): KAGVTQTPRYLIKTRGQQVTLSCSPISGHRSVSWYQQTPGQGLQFLFEYFSETQRNKGNFPGRFSGRQFSNSRSEMNVSTLELGDSALYLCASSLDLTKETQYFGPGTRLLVL.

This clonotype came up a few times. The V gene is TRBV4-3, the J gene TRBJ2-1; D remains unclear. The CDR3 is 15 amino acids. Germline V gives CDR1 LGHNA, CDR2 YSLEER. V was cut by 0 bases and J by 9 bases, with 15 bases left in between. In DNA, the CDR3 is TGCGCCAGCAGCCAAGACGCTAATTTGCACGGTGAGCAGTTCTTC. Translating it yields CASSQDANLHGEQFF.

A word on this clonotype: A read error may be the cause here, since a much bigger clone is one base away. The gene calls are TRBV7-2 and TRBJ1-6; D unclear. The CDR3 is made up of 11 amino acids. Trimming shortened V by 8 bases and J by 9 bases, and 8 bases separated the two germline ends. Germline values: CDR1 SGHTA, CDR2 FQGNSA. CDR3 sequence reads: CASPGSSPLHF. The CDR3 DNA sequence: TGTGCCAGCCCCGGTAGTTCACCCCTCCACTTT. Drawing the rest from reference TRBV7-2 and TRBJ1-6, the complete variable domain is GAGVSQSPSNKVTEKGKDVELRCDPISGHTALYWYRQSLGQGLEFLIYFQGNSAPDKSGLPSDRFSAERTGGSVSTLTIQRTQQEDSAVYLCASPGSSPLHFGNGTRLTVT.

This clonotype appeared a few times. The rearrangement links TRBV7-2 to TRBJ2-7, with TRBD1 identical over 8 bases. The V and J ends lost 5 bases and 3 bases, in that order; junction bases with no gene match: 9. This CDR3 spans 15 amino acids. Germline V gene sequence: CDR1 SGHTA, CDR2 FQGNSA. This chain's CDR3 is CASSPDDRGYYEQYF. CDR3 coding DNA: TGTGCCAGCAGCCCAGACGACAGGGGTTACTACGAGCAGTACTTC.

This clonotype was picked up a small number of times. V gene TRBV20-1 combines with J gene TRBJ2-7; D remains unclear. Trimming cost V 2 bases and J 4 bases, with 12 bases left between them. The V gene's germline CDR1 is DFQATT and CDR2 SNEGSKA (reference sequence). The CDR3 has 13 residues. CDR3 bases: TGCAGTGCTAGACCCCAGGCCCAGTACGAGCAGTACTTC. Translation: CSARPQAQYEQYF.

This clonotype occurred a few times. The chain has TRBV12-3 or TRBV12-4 and TRBJ2-7, with 10 bases that match TRBD1. The CDR3 runs 15 residues. Trimming took 6 bases from V and 3 from J; bases not matched to a gene: 8. CDR3 coding DNA: TGTGCCAGCAGCCCGACGGACAGGGGGAGCTACGAGCAGTACTTC. It codes for CASSPTDRGSYEQYF.

In regard to this clonotype: The germline gene is not matched at one end of the junction; a read error may be the cause. V is TRBV5-1 and J is TRBJ1-1; D unresolved. CDR1 SGHRS and CDR2 YFSETQ come from the germline V gene. This CDR3 comprises 14 residues. Written as DNA, the CDR3 is TGCGCCAGCAGCTTGGCCCCTTTTAACACTGCAGCTTTCTTT. This codes for CASSLAPFNTAAFF.